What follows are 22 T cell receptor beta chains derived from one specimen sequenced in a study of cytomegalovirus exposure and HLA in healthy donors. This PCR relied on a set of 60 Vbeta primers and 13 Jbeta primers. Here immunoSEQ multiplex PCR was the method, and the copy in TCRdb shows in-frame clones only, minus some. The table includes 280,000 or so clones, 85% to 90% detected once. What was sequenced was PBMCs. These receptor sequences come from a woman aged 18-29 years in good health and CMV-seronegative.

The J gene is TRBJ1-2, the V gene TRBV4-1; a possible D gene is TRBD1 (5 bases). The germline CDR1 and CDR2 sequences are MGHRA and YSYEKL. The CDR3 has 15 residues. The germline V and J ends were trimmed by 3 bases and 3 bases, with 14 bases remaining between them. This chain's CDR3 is CASSQIGRDYYGYTF. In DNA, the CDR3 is TGCGCCAGCAGCCAGATCGGCCGGGACTACTATGGCTACACCTTC.

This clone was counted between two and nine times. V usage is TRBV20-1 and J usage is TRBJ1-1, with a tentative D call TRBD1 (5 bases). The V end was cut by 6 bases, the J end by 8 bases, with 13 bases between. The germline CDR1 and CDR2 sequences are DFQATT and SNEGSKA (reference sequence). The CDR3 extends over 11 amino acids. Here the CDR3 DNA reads TGCAGTGCGACAAGACGACAGGAAGCTTTCTTT. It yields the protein CSATRRQEAFF.

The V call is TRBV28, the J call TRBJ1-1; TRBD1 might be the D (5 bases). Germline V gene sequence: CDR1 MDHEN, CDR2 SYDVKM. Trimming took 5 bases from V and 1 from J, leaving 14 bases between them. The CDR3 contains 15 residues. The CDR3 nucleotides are TGTGCCAGCAGTGTAACCCAGGGTGGGAACACTGAAGCTTTCTTT. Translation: CASSVTQGGNTEAFF.

CDR3 nucleotide sequence: TGTGCCAGCTCACCACAGGGAACCGGGACAGGGGGCTACGAGCAGTACTTC. Translation gives CASSPQGTGTGGYEQYF. This sequence joins TRBV18 and TRBJ2-7, with 11 nucleotides matching TRBD1. J was trimmed by 3 bases and V by 1 base; bases with no gene match: 8. Looked up from germline, CDR1 is KGHSH and CDR2 is LQKENI. This CDR3 is built from 17 residues.

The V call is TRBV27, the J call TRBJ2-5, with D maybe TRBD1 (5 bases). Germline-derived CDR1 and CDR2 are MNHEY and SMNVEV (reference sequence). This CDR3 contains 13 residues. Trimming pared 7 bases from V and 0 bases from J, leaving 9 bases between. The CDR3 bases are TGTGCCAGCAAACAGGAGTACCAAGAGACCCAGTACTTC. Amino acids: CASKQEYQETQYF.

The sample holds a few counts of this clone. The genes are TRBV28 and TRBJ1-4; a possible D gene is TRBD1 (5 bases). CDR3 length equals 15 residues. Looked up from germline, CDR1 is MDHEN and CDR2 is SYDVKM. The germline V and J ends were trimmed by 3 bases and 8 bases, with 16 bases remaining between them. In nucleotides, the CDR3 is TGTGCCAGCAGTTTTGGAGGGGTGAGAGGGGAAAAACTGTTTTTT. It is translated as CASSFGGVRGEKLFF.

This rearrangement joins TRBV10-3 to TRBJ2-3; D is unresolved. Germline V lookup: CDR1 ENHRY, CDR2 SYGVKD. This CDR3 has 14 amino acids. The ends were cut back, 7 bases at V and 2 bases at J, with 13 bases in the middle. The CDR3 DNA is TGTGCCATCAAGGATTTCCAGGACACAGATACGCAGTATTTT. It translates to CAIKDFQDTDTQYF.

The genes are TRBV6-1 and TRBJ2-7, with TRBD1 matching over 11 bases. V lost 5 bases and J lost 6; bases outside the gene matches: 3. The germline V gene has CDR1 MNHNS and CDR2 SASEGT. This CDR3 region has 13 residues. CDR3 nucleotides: TGTGCCAGCAGTCCCGGGACAGGGGGCGAGCAGTACTTC. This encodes CASSPGTGGEQYF.

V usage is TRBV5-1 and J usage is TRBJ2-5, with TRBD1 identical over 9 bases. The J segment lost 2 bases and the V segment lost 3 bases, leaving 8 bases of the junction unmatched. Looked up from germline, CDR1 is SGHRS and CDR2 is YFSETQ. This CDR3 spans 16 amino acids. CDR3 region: CASSSPGQGPQETQYF. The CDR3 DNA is TGCGCCAGCAGCTCGCCGGGACAGGGACCTCAAGAGACCCAGTACTTC. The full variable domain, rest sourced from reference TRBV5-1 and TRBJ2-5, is KAGVTQTPRYLIKTRGQQVTLSCSPISGHRSVSWYQQTPGQGLQFLFEYFSETQRNKGNFPGRFSGRQFSNSRSEMNVSTLELGDSALYLCASSSPGQGPQETQYFGPGTRLLVL.

As DNA, the CDR3 is TGTGCCAGCAGCGTAGGACAGCAGCAAACCTACGAGCAGTACTTC. This sequence encodes CASSVGQQQTYEQYF. This chain joins TRBV9 and TRBJ2-7, with D maybe TRBD1 (5 bases). Looked up from germline, CDR1 is SGDLS and CDR2 is YYNGEE. V was trimmed by 0 bases and J by 2 bases, leaving 12 bases between them. The CDR3 has 15 residues.

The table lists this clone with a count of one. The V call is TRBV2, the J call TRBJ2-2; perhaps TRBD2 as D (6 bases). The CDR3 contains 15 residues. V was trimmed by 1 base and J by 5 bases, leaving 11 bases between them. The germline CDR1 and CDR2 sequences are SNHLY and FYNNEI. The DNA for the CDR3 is TGTGCCAGCAGTGAAGGGCAGGGAGGAACCGGGGAGCTGTTTTTT. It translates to CASSEGQGGTGELFF.

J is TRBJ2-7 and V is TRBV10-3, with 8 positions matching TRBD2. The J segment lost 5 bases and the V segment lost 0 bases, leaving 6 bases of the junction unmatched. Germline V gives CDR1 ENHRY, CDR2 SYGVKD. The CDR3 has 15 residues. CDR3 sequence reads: CAISESKRGLDEQYF. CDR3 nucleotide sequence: TGTGCCATCAGTGAGTCAAAGCGGGGGTTAGACGAGCAGTACTTC.

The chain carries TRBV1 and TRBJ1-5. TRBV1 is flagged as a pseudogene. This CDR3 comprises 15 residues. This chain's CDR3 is CTSSCTGLSNQPQHF. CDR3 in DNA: TGCACCAGCAGCTGTACGGGACTCAGCAATCAGCCCCAGCATTTT.

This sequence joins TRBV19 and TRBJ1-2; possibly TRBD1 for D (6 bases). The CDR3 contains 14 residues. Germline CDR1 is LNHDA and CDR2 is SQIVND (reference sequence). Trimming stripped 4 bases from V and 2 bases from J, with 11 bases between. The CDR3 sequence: CASSTGQTNYGYTF. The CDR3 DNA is TGTGCCAGTAGTACCGGACAGACAAACTATGGCTACACCTTC.

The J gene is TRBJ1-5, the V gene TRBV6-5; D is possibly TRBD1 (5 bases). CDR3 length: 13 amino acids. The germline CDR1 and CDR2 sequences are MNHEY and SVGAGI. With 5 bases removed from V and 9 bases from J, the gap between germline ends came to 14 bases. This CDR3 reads CASSTVAGPPQHF. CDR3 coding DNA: TGTGCCAGCAGTACGGTAGCGGGGCCGCCCCAGCATTTT.

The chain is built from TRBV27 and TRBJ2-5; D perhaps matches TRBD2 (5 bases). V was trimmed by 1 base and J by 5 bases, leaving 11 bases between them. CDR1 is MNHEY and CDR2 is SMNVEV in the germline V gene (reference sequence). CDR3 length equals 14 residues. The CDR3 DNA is TGTGCCAGCAGTTTATTTCCCGGAGGTGAGACCCAGTACTTC. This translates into CASSLFPGGETQYF.

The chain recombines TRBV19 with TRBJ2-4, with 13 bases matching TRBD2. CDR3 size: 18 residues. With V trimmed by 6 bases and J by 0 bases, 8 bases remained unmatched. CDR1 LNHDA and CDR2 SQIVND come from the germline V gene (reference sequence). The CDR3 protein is CASRKLAGGALAKNIQYF. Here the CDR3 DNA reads TGTGCCAGTAGGAAACTAGCGGGGGGGGCACTAGCCAAAAACATTCAGTACTTC.

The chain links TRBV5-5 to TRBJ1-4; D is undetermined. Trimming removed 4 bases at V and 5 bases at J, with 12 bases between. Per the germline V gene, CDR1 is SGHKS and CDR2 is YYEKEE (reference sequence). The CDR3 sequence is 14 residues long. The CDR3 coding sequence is TGTGCCAGCAGCCCTAGTCTGGTGAATGAAAAACTGTTTTTT. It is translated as CASSPSLVNEKLFF.

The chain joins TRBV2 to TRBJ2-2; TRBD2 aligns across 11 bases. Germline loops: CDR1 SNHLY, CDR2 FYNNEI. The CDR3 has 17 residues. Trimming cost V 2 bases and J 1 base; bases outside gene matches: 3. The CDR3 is CASSELGLAVNTGELFF. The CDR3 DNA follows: TGTGCCAGCAGTGAATTGGGACTAGCGGTGAACACCGGGGAGCTGTTTTTT.

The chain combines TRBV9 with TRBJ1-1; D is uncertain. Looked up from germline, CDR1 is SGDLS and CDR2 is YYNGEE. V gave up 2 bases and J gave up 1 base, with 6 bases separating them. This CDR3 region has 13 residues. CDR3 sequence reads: CASSVGPNTEAFF. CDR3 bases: TGTGCCAGCAGCGTTGGGCCGAACACTGAAGCTTTCTTT.

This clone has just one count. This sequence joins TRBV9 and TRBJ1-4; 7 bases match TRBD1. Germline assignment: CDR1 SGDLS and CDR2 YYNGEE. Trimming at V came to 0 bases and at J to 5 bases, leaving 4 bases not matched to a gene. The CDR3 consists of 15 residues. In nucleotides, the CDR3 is TGTGCCAGCAGCGTAGCTTCAGGGGGAAATGAAAAACTGTTTTTT. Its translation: CASSVASGGNEKLFF.

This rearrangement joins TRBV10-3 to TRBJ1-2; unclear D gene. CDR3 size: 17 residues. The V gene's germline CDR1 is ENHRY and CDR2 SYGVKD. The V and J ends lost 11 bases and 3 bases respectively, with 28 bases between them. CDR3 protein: CAVQILTGPGGYYGYTF. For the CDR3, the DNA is TGTGCCGTCCAGATCCTGACTGGCCCAGGAGGGTACTATGGCTACACCTTC.